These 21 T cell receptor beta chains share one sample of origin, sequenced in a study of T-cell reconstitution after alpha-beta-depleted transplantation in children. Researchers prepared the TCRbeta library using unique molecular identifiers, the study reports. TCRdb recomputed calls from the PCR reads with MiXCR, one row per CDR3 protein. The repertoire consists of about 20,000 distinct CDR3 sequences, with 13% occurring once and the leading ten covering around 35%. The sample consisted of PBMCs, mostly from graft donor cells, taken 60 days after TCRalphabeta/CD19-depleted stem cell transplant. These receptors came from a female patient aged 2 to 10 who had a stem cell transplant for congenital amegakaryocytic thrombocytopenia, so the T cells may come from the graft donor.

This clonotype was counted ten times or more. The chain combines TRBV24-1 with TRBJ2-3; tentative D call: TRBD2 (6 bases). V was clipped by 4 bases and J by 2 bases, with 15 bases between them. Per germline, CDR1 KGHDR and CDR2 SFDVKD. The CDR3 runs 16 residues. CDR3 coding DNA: TGTGCCACCAGTGACTCGCGGGGCGATTACACAGATACGCAGTATTTT. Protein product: CATSDSRGDYTDTQYF.

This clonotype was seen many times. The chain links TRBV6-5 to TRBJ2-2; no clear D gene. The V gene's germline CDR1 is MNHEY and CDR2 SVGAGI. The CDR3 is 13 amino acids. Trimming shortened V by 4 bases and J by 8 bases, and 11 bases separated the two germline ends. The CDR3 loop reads CASSWQPMGELFF. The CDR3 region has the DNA TGTGCCAGCAGTTGGCAGCCTATGGGGGAGCTGTTTTTT.

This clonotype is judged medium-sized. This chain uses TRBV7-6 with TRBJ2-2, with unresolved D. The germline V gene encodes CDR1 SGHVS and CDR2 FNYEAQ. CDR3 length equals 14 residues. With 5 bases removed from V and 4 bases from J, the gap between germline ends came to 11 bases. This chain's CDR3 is CASSPSSGTGELFF. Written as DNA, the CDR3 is TGTGCCAGCAGCCCCTCCAGTGGCACCGGGGAGCTGTTTTTT.

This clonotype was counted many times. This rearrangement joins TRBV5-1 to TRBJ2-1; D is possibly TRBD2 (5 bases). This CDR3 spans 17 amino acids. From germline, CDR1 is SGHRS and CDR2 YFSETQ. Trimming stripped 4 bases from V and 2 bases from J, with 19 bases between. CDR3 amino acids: CASSRALLGGPYNEQFF. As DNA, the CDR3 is TGCGCCAGCAGCCGCGCGCTTCTTGGAGGCCCCTACAATGAGCAGTTCTTC.

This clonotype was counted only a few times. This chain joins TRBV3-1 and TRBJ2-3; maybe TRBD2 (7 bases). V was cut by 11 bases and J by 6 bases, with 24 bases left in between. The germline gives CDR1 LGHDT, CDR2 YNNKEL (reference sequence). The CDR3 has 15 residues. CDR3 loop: CASSPGGEGTDTQYF. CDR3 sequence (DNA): TGTGCCTCCTCCCCGGGGGGCGAGGGAACGGATACGCAGTATTTT.

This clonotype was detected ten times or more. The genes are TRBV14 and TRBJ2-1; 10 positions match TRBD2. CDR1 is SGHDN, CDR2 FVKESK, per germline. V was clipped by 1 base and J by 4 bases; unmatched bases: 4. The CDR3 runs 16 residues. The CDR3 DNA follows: TGTGCCAGCAGCCAAGGCACTAGCGGGATATACAATGAGCAGTTCTTC. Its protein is CASSQGTSGIYNEQFF.

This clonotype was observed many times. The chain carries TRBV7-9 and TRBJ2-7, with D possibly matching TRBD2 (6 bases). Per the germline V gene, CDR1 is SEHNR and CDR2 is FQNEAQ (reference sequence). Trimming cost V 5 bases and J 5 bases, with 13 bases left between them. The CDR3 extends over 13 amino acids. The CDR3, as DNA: TGTGCCAGCAGCCCCAGACGGGGGAACGAGCAGTACTTC. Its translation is CASSPRRGNEQYF. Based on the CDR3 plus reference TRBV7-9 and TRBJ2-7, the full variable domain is DTGVSQNPRHKITKRGQNVTFRCDPISEHNRLYWYRQTLGQGPEFLTYFQNEAQLEKSRLLSDRFSAERPKGSFSTLEIQRTEQGDSAMYLCASSPRRGNEQYFGPGTRLTVT.

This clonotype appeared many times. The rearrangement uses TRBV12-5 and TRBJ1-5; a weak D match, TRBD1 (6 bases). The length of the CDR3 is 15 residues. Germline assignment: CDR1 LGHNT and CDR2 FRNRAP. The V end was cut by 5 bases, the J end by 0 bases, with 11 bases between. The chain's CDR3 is CASGTGGHSNQPQHF. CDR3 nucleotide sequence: TGTGCTAGTGGTACCGGGGGGCATAGCAATCAGCCCCAGCATTTT.

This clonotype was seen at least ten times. The CDR3 DNA sequence: TGCGCCAGCAGCTTCGGGGCGGGAGTGATCAATGAGCAGTTCTTC. Its protein product is CASSFGAGVINEQFF. This chain links TRBV5-1 with TRBJ2-1; TRBD2 aligns across 7 bases. Trimming at V came to 2 bases and at J to 6 bases, leaving 8 bases not matched to a gene. CDR3 length: 15 amino acids. CDR1 SGHRS and CDR2 YFSETQ come from the germline V gene.

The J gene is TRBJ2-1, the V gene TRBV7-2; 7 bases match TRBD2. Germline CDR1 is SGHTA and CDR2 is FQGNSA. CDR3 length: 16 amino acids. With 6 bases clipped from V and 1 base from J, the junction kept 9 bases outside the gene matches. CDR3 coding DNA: TGTGCCAGCAGGGGGGGGAGGGCGGAATCCTACAATGAGCAGTTCTTC. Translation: CASRGGRAESYNEQFF.

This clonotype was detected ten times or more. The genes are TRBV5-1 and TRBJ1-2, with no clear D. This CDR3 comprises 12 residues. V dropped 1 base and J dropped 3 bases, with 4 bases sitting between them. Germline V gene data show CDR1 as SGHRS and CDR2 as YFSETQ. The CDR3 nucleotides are TGCGCCAGCAGCTTGAGGGACTATGGCTACACCTTC. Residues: CASSLRDYGYTF.

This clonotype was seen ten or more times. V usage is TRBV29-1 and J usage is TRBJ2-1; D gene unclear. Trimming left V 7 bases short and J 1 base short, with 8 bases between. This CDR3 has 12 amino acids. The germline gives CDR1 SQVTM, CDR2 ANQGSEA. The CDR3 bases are TGCAGCGCATCCCTGTCCTACAATGAGCAGTTCTTC. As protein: CSASLSYNEQFF.

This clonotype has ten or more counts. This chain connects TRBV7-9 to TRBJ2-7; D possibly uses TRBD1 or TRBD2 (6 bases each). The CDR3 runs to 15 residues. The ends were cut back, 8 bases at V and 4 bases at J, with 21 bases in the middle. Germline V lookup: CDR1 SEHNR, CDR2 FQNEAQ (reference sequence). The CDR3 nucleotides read TGTGCCAGCGGGACGCTAGCCGGAGGGGGGTACGAGCAGTACTTC. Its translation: CASGTLAGGGYEQYF.

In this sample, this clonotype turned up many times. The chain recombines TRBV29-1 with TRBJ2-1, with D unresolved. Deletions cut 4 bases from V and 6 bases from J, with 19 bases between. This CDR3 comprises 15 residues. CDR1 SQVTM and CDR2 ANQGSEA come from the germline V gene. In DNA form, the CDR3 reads TGCAGCGTTGTCGTGTGGCAGTGGACGTTCAATGAGCAGTTCTTC. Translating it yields CSVVVWQWTFNEQFF.

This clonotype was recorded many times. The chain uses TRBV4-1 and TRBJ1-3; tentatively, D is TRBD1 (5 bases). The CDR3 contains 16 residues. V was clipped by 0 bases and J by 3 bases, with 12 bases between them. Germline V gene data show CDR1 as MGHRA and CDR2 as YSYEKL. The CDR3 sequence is CASSQDWGTDGNTIYF. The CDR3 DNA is TGCGCCAGCAGCCAAGATTGGGGGACGGATGGAAACACCATATATTTT.

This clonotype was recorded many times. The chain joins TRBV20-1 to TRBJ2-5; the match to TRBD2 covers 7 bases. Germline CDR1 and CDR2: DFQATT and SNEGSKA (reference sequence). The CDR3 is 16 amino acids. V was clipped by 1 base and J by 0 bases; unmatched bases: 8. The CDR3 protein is CSARGPTSRDQETQYF. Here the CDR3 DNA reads TGCAGTGCTAGAGGCCCGACTAGCAGAGACCAAGAGACCCAGTACTTC.

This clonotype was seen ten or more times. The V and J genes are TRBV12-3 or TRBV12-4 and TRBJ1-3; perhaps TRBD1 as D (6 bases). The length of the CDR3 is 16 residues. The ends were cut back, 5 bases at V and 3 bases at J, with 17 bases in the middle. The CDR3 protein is CASSPRWAGVGNTIYF. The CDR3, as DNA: TGTGCCAGCAGTCCCCGTTGGGCAGGGGTTGGAAACACCATATATTTT.

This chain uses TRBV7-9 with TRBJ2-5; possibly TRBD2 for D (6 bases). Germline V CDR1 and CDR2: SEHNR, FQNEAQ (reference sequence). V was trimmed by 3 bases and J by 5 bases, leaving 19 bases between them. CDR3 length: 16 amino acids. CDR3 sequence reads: CASSFPIGSIGETQYF. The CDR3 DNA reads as TGTGCCAGCAGCTTCCCTATCGGGAGTATCGGGGAGACCCAGTACTTC. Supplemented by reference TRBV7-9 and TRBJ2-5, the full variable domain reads DTGVSQNPRHKITKRGQNVTFRCDPISEHNRLYWYRQTLGQGPEFLTYFQNEAQLEKSRLLSDRFSAERPKGSFSTLEIQRTEQGDSAMYLCASSFPIGSIGETQYFGPGTRLLVL.

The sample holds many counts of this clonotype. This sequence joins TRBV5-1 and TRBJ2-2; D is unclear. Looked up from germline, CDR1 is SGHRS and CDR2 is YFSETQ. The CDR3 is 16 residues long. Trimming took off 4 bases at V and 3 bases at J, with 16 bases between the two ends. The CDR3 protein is CASSMTFGGYTGELFF. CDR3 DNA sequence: TGCGCCAGCAGCATGACCTTTGGCGGATACACCGGGGAGCTGTTTTTT.

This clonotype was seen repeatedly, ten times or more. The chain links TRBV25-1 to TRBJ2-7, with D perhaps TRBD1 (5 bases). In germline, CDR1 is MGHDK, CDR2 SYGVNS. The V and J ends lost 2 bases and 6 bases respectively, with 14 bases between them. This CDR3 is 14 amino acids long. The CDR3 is CASSEMGQRVEQYF. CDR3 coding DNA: TGTGCCAGCAGTGAAATGGGGCAGCGAGTCGAGCAGTACTTC.

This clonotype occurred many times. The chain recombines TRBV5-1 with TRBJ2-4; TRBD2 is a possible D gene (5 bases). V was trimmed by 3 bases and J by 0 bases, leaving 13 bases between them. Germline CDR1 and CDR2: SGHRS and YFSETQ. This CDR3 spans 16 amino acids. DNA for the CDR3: TGCGCCAGCAGCTGGAGCGGAGGCCTAGCCAAAAACATTCAGTACTTC. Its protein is CASSWSGGLAKNIQYF.